These 24 T cell receptor beta chains were all obtained from the same sample, sequenced in a study of human versus mouse CDR3 diversity and MHC coevolution. The method was immunoSEQ multiplex PCR; TCRdb's version includes in-frame clones alone and lacks a portion of them. The sample lists about 81,000 clones; 90% to 95% were seen once. The specimen sequenced was naive CD4+ T cells from blood. The subset: CD45RO-negative CD62L-positive naive CD4 T cells. These receptors were taken from a person aged 30-69 years in good health.

This clone was recorded only once. V is TRBV30 and J is TRBJ1-4; D gene unclear. CDR1 and CDR2 (germline): GTSNPN, SVGIG (reference sequence). V was pared by 0 bases and J by 0 bases, with 8 bases between. This CDR3 has 15 amino acids. The CDR3 protein is CAWSVRGSTNEKLFF. CDR3 DNA: TGTGCCTGGAGTGTACGCGGTTCAACTAATGAAAAACTGTTTTTT.

The V gene is TRBV6-1, the J gene TRBJ1-1; 9 nucleotides line up with TRBD1. Germline V gene lookup returns CDR1 MNHNS and CDR2 SASEGT. V gave up 6 bases and J gave up 0 bases; unmatched junction bases: 2. The CDR3 runs to 14 residues. The CDR3 spells CASRGQGLNTEAFF. The CDR3 nucleotides are TGTGCCAGCAGGGGACAGGGCTTGAACACTGAAGCTTTCTTT.

The gene calls are TRBV5-5 and TRBJ1-4; TRBD1 agrees at 11 bases. Germline V gene sequence: CDR1 SGHKS, CDR2 YYEKEE (reference sequence). The CDR3 consists of 19 residues. With 3 bases clipped from V and 3 bases from J, the junction kept 13 bases outside the gene matches. CDR3 DNA sequence: TGTGCCAGCAGCTGGAGGGACAGGGGGGCCGCTGGAGCTAATGAAAAACTGTTTTTT. It yields the protein CASSWRDRGAAGANEKLFF. The full variable domain, its missing parts supplied by reference TRBV5-5 and TRBJ1-4, is DAGVTQSPTHLIKTRGQQVTLRCSPISGHKSVSWYQQVLGQGPQFIFQYYEKEERGRGNFPDRFSARQFPNYSSELNVNALLLGDSALYLCASSWRDRGAAGANEKLFFGSGTQLSVL.

The V call is TRBV4-3, the J call TRBJ1-2; no clear D gene. V lost 4 bases and J 10 bases, leaving 25 bases between the germline ends. Looked up from germline, CDR1 is LGHNA and CDR2 is YSLEER. CDR3 size: 16 residues. CDR3 sequence (DNA): TGCGCCAGCAGCCCTCAAACGGGAGGTCTTAGGAATGTCTACACCTTC. Translation gives CASSPQTGGLRNVYTF.

This sequence joins TRBV28 and TRBJ2-1, with 8 bases aligning to TRBD2. The CDR3 extends over 17 amino acids. The germline CDR1 and CDR2 sequences are MDHEN and SYDVKM. J was trimmed by 7 bases and V by 1 base; bases with no gene match: 12. The CDR3 nucleotides read TGTGCCAGCAGTTTATTTCACCAAGGGACTAGGGGGAATGAGCAGTTCTTC. Translating gives CASSLFHQGTRGNEQFF.

The chain links TRBV27 to TRBJ1-2; 10 bases are shared with TRBD1. The CDR3 spans 18 residues. Germline trimming cut 2 bases from V and 5 bases from J; bases unmatched to any gene: 14. Germline V gene lookup returns CDR1 MNHEY and CDR2 SMNVEV (reference sequence). CDR3 coding DNA: TGTGCCAGCAGTTTAGCAGACCCGAGGACAGGGGGGGGTTATGGCTACACCTTC. Translated, it gives CASSLADPRTGGGYGYTF.

The rearrangement joins TRBV5-1 to TRBJ2-5; 9 nucleotides agree with TRBD2. Germline CDR1 and CDR2: SGHRS and YFSETQ. CDR3 length: 14 residues. Trimming cost V 8 bases and J 2 bases; bases outside gene matches: 7. The CDR3 DNA follows: TGCGCCAGTTCCTTGGGACTAGCTCAAGAGACCCAGTACTTC. The encoded protein is CASSLGLAQETQYF.

The chain recombines TRBV18 with TRBJ2-5; a possible D gene is TRBD1 (7 bases). Matching the DNA end better, TRBJ2-7 makes the J call doubtful. The CDR3 is 14 amino acids. Germline assignment: CDR1 KGHSH and CDR2 LQKENI. The CDR3 loop is CASSGQGGPYEQYF. CDR3 sequence (DNA): TGTGCCAGCTCAGGCCAGGGGGGCCCCTACGAGCAGTACTTC.

V is TRBV7-8 and J is TRBJ1-1; no definite D call. The V end lost 1 base, the J end lost 1 base, and 7 bases lay between the germline ends. This CDR3 is 14 amino acids long. Germline V lookup: CDR1 SGHVS, CDR2 FQNEAQ. CDR3 region: CASSLGPGNTEAFF. The CDR3 nucleotides read TGTGCCAGCAGCTTAGGGCCGGGGAACACTGAAGCTTTCTTT.

The rearrangement uses TRBV19 and TRBJ2-7; 7 bases align to TRBD2. The CDR3 covers 14 residues. Germline lookup yields CDR1 LNHDA and CDR2 SQIVND (reference sequence). Losses at the gene ends were 3 bases for V and 1 base for J; bases not matched to a gene: 3. The CDR3 bases are TGTGCCAGTAGTATGAGCGGGATTTCCTACGAGCAGTACTTC. It specifies CASSMSGISYEQYF.

CDR3 in DNA: TGTGCCTGGAGTACAGGGGGGACGGCATCCGGGGCCAACGTCCTGACTTTC. Its protein is CAWSTGGTASGANVLTF. V and J are TRBV30 and TRBJ2-6; TRBD1 agrees at 8 bases. The CDR3 consists of 17 residues. V lost 2 bases and J lost 4; bases outside the gene matches: 10. From germline, CDR1 is GTSNPN and CDR2 SVGIG (reference sequence).

This clone came up once. This chain uses TRBV18 with TRBJ2-7; D gene uncertain. The CDR3 has 13 amino acids. Germline CDR1 reads KGHSH; CDR2 reads LQKENI. V lost 3 bases, J lost 0 bases, and 6 bases lay in between. CDR3 in amino acids: CASSPGRSYEQYF. For the CDR3, the DNA is TGTGCCAGCTCACCGGGCCGCTCCTACGAGCAGTACTTC.

This chain links TRBV9 with TRBJ1-1, with 8 bases aligning to TRBD1. This CDR3 has 15 residues. CDR1 SGDLS and CDR2 YYNGEE come from the germline V gene. The trim removed 3 bases at V and 4 bases at J, leaving 8 bases unmatched. Written as DNA, the CDR3 is TGTGCCAGCAGCGGACAGGGGTATCGGGTCACTGAAGCTTTCTTT. As protein: CASSGQGYRVTEAFF. The whole variable domain, remainder taken from reference TRBV9 and TRBJ1-1, is DSGVTQTPKHLITATGQRVTLRCSPRSGDLSVYWYQQSLDQGLQFLIQYYNGEERAKGNILERFSAQQFPDLHSELNLSSLELGDSALYFCASSGQGYRVTEAFFGQGTRLTVV.

The chain uses TRBV7-2 and TRBJ2-7, with D perhaps TRBD1 (6 bases). CDR1 SGHTA and CDR2 FQGNSA come from the germline V gene. This CDR3 contains 12 residues. The V and J ends lost 6 bases and 5 bases respectively, with 11 bases between them. CDR3 region: CASSYRVNEQYF. CDR3 DNA: TGTGCCAGCAGTTACAGGGTCAACGAGCAGTACTTC. Complete variable domain (other parts from reference TRBV7-2 and TRBJ2-7): GAGVSQSPSNKVTEKGKDVELRCDPISGHTALYWYRQSLGQGLEFLIYFQGNSAPDKSGLPSDRFSAERTGGSVSTLTIQRTQQEDSAVYLCASSYRVNEQYFGPGTRLTVT.

The chain carries TRBV18 and TRBJ1-1, with 8 bases that match TRBD1. With V trimmed by 3 bases and J by 5 bases, 5 bases remained unmatched. Germline V CDR1 and CDR2: KGHSH, LQKENI. CDR3 length: 14 amino acids. The CDR3 nucleotides are TGTGCCAGCTCACCCAGGGGGCGAGAAACTGAAGCTTTCTTT. This codes for CASSPRGRETEAFF.

The chain has TRBV15 and TRBJ2-7; possibly TRBD2 for D (6 bases). CDR3 length: 14 amino acids. Trimming took off 0 bases at V and 3 bases at J, with 9 bases between the two ends. Germline lookup yields CDR1 LNHNV and CDR2 YYDKDF (reference sequence). CDR3 sequence: CATSRDRRVYEQYF. CDR3 in DNA: TGTGCCACCAGCAGAGATAGGAGGGTCTACGAGCAGTACTTC. The full variable domain, with the rest looked up from reference TRBV15 and TRBJ2-7, is DAMVIQNPRYQVTQFGKPVTLSCSQTLNHNVMYWYQQKSSQAPKLLFHYYDKDFNNEADTPDNFQSRRPNTSFCFLDIRSPGLGDTAMYLCATSRDRRVYEQYFGPGTRLTVT.

CDR3 sequence (DNA): TGCGCCAGCAGCCAAGCCATAGCGGGGGGCCTAGCAACAGATACGCAGTATTTT. This gives the protein CASSQAIAGGLATDTQYF. V usage is TRBV4-3 and J usage is TRBJ2-3, with TRBD2 matching over 10 bases. V trimming: 1 base; J trimming: 3 bases; junction bases outside the gene matches: 10. Germline CDR1 and CDR2: LGHNA and YSLEER. The CDR3 consists of 18 residues.

The genes are TRBV18 and TRBJ2-2, with TRBD1 matching 9 bases. This CDR3 has 16 residues. Germline CDR1 and CDR2: KGHSH and LQKENI. Trimming at V came to 3 bases and at J to 3 bases, leaving 5 bases not matched to a gene. For the CDR3, the DNA is TGTGCCAGCTCACCGAGACAGGGGGTTGACACCGGGGAGCTGTTTTTT. Its translation: CASSPRQGVDTGELFF.

The chain links TRBV9 to TRBJ1-1; 7 nucleotides match TRBD1. CDR1 is SGDLS and CDR2 is YYNGEE in the germline V gene. V shed 4 bases and J 3 bases; nucleotides not matched to a gene: 15. This CDR3 comprises 17 residues. The CDR3 protein is CASSPSGDPRGYTEAFF. For the CDR3, the DNA is TGTGCCAGCAGCCCAAGTGGGGACCCCAGGGGGTACACTGAAGCTTTCTTT.

V usage is TRBV18 and J usage is TRBJ1-1; a possible D gene is TRBD1 (6 bases). The CDR3 is made up of 16 amino acids. Germline CDR1 is KGHSH and CDR2 is LQKENI. Trimming pared 2 bases from V and 0 bases from J, leaving 13 bases between. Here the CDR3 reads CASSPGGQIMNTEAFF. In DNA, the CDR3 is TGTGCCAGCTCACCAGGGGGCCAAATTATGAACACTGAAGCTTTCTTT.

Comments on this clone: Other DNA sequences in this specimen translate into the identical CDR3. For the CDR3, the DNA is TGTGCTAGTGGCCGCGGACAGGGGGCAAGGGATACGCAGTATTTT. Protein: CASGRGQGARDTQYF. This chain joins TRBV12-5 and TRBJ2-3; 11 nucleotides line up with TRBD1. This CDR3 is 15 amino acids long. In germline, CDR1 is LGHNT, CDR2 FRNRAP. V dropped 6 bases and J dropped 6; count of bases not matched to a gene: 8.

The genes are TRBV7-9 and TRBJ1-6, with 8 bases aligning to TRBD1. From germline, CDR1 is SEHNR and CDR2 FQNEAQ (reference sequence). Losses at the gene ends were 5 bases for V and 7 bases for J; bases not matched to a gene: 10. This CDR3 spans 16 amino acids. The CDR3 here is CASSQRAGTGNSPLHF. Written as DNA, the CDR3 is TGTGCCAGCAGCCAGAGAGCCGGGACAGGCAATTCACCCCTCCACTTT.

This clone turned up a few times. The V call is TRBV6-6, the J call TRBJ1-3; D ambiguous. CDR3 length: 14 residues. Germline V CDR1 and CDR2: MNHNY, SVGAGI (reference sequence). Between the trimmed V and J ends, which lost 4 bases and 4 bases, there was a span of 11 bases. The CDR3 spells CASSSPREGNTIYF. The CDR3 DNA is TGTGCCAGCAGTTCCCCGCGGGAGGGAAACACCATATATTTT.

This chain joins TRBV6-5 and TRBJ1-4; possibly TRBD1 for D (5 bases). The CDR3 has 12 residues. Germline CDR1 is MNHEY and CDR2 is SVGAGI. V gave up 4 bases and J gave up 8 bases, with 8 bases separating them. The CDR3 nucleotides read TGTGCCAGCAGTTCTTACAGGGAAAAACTGTTTTTT. As protein: CASSSYREKLFF.